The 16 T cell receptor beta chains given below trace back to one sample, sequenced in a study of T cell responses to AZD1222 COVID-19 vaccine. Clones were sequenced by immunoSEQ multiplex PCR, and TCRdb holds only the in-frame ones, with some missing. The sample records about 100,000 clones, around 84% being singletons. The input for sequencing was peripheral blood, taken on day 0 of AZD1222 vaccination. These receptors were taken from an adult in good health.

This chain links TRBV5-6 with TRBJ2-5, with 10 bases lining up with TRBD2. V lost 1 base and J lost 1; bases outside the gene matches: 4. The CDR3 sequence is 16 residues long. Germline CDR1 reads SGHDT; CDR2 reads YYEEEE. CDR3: CASSLRLAGGQETQYF. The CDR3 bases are TGTGCCAGCAGCTTGAGGTTAGCGGGGGGCCAAGAGACCCAGTACTTC.

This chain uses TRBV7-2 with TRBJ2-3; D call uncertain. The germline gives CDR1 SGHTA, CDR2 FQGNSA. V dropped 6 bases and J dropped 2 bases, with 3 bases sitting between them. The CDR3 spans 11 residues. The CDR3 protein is CASRITDTQYF. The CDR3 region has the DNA TGTGCCAGCAGGATCACAGATACGCAGTATTTT.

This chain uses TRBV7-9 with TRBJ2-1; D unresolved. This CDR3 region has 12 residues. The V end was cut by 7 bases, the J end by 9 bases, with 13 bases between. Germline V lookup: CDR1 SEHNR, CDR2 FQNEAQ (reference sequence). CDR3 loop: CASNTDMGEQFF. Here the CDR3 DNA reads TGTGCCAGCAACACCGATATGGGTGAGCAGTTCTTC. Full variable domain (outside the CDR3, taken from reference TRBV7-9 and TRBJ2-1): DTGVSQNPRHKITKRGQNVTFRCDPISEHNRLYWYRQTLGQGPEFLTYFQNEAQLEKSRLLSDRFSAERPKGSFSTLEIQRTEQGDSAMYLCASNTDMGEQFFGPGTRLTVL.

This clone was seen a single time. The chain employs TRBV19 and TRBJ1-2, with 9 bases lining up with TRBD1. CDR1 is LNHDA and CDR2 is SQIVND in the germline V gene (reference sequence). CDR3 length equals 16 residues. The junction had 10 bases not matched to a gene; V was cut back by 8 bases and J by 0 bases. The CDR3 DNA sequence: TGTGCCAGTTCTTACCCGGGACAGGGAGCTAACTATGGCTACACCTTC. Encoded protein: CASSYPGQGANYGYTF.

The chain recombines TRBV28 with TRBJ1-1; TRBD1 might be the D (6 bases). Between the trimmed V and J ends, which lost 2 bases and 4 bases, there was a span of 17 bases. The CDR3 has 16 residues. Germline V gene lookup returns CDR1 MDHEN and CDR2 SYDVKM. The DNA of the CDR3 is TGTGCCAGCAGTTTAGGATGGGGGGCCGGGGGCACTGAAGCTTTCTTT. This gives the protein CASSLGWGAGGTEAFF.

Here the CDR3 reads CASSDSGLVGGYGTDTQYF. The CDR3 DNA reads TGTGCCAGTAGCGACAGCGGACTAGTAGGGGGGTATGGCACAGATACGCAGTATTTT. The V call is TRBV19, the J call TRBJ2-3; D perhaps matches TRBD2 (7 bases). The germline V gene has CDR1 LNHDA and CDR2 SQIVND (reference sequence). This CDR3 region has 19 residues. V was pared by 6 bases and J by 1 base, with 26 bases between. Drawing the rest from reference TRBV19 and TRBJ2-3, the complete variable domain is DGGITQSPKYLFRKEGQNVTLSCEQNLNHDAMYWYRQDPGQGLRLIYYSQIVNDFQKGDIAEGYSVSREKKESFPLTVTSAQKNPTAFYLCASSDSGLVGGYGTDTQYFGPGTRLTVL.

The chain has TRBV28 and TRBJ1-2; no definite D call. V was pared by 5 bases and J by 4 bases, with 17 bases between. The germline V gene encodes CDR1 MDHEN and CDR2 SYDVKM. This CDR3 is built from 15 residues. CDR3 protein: CASSPGPGESYGYTF. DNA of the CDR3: TGTGCCAGCAGTCCCGGGCCCGGGGAGAGCTATGGCTACACCTTC.

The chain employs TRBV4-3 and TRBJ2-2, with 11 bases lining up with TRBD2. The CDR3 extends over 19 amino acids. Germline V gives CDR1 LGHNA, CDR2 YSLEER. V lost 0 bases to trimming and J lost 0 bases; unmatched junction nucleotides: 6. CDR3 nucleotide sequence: TGCGCCAGCAGCCAAGATTTTAGCGGGAGGGCCGCGAACACCGGGGAGCTGTTTTTT. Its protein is CASSQDFSGRAANTGELFF.

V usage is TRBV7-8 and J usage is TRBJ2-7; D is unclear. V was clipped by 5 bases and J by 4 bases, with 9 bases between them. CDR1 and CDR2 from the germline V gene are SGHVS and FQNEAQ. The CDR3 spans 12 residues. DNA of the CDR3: TGTGCCAGCAGCCCTCGGAAGTACGAGCAGTACTTC. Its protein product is CASSPRKYEQYF.

CDR3 loop: CASSLAGDNEQYF. DNA for the CDR3: TGTGCCAGCAGCTTAGCGGGAGACAACGAGCAGTACTTC. The V call is TRBV6-2 or TRBV6-3, the J call TRBJ2-7; TRBD2 matches at 9 bases. CDR1 and CDR2 (germline): MNHEY, SVGEGT. The junction had 5 bases not matched to a gene; V was cut back by 6 bases and J by 5 bases. CDR3 length: 13 residues.

The CDR3 loop reads CASSTDRTNYGYTF. CDR3 nucleotides: TGTGCCAGCTCAACGGACAGAACTAACTATGGCTACACCTTC. The gene calls are TRBV18 and TRBJ1-2; the D gene is possibly TRBD1 (6 bases). Per the germline V gene, CDR1 is KGHSH and CDR2 is LQKENI. The CDR3 extends over 14 amino acids. V was pared by 5 bases and J by 0 bases, with 10 bases between.

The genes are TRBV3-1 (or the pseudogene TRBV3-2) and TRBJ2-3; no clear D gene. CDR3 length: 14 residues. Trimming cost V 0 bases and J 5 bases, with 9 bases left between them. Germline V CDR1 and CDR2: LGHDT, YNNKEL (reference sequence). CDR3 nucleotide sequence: TGTGCCAGCAGCCAAGAGAACTCCCGAGATACGCAGTATTTT. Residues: CASSQENSRDTQYF.

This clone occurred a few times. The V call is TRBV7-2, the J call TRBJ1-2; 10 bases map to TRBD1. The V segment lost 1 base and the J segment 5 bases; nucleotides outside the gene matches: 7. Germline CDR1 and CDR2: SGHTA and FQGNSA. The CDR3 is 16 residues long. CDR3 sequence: CASSLDRTGGRYGYTF. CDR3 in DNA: TGTGCCAGCAGCTTAGATCGGACAGGGGGTCGGTATGGCTACACCTTC.

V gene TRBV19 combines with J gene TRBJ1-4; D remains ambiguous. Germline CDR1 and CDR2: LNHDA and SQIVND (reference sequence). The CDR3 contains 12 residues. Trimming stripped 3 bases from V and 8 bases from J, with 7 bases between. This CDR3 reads CASSIGKEKLFF. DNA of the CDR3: TGTGCCAGTAGTATTGGCAAGGAAAAACTGTTTTTT. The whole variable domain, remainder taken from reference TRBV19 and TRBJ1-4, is DGGITQSPKYLFRKEGQNVTLSCEQNLNHDAMYWYRQDPGQGLRLIYYSQIVNDFQKGDIAEGYSVSREKKESFPLTVTSAQKNPTAFYLCASSIGKEKLFFGSGTQLSVL.

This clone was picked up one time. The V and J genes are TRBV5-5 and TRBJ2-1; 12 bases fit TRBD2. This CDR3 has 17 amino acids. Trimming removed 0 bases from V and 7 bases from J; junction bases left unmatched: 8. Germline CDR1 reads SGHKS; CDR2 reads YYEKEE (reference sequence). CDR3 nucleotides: TGTGCCAGCAGCTTGGATCTTGCTAGCGGGAGGGCAAATGAGCAGTTCTTC. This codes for CASSLDLASGRANEQFF.

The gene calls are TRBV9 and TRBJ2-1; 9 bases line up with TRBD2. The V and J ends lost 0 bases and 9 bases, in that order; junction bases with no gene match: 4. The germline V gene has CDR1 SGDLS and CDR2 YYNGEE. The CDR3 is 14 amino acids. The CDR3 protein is CASSVVREGGEQFF. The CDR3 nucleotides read TGTGCCAGCAGCGTAGTGCGGGAGGGGGGTGAGCAGTTCTTC.